The 26 T cell receptor beta chains below were found in one sample sequenced in a study of metastatic and nonmetastatic thyroid tumors. Treatment of any kind had been given to no patient before thyroid surgery. TCRdb used MiXCR to call clones anew from the PCR reads. Of fewer than 50,000 clones detected, 25% to 30% appear once; the ten largest clones hold over 8%. The specimen sequenced was blood. Receptors originate from a male donor with papillary thyroid cancer or a benign thyroid nodule (not recorded which). Some clones in this sample may be carry-over from other donors' samples.

By its share, this clone is medium-sized. This chain links TRBV6-1 with TRBJ1-1, with a weak D call TRBD1 (5 bases). The CDR3 has 16 residues. CDR1 is MNHNS, CDR2 SASEGT, per germline. Between the trimmed V and J ends, which lost 2 bases and 10 bases, there was a span of 23 bases. The CDR3 DNA is TGTGCCAGCAGTGAACTAGAAAGGCCAGGGATATCGGGAGCTTTCTTT. This codes for CASSELERPGISGAFF.

This clone was observed a few times. The germline gene is not matched at one end of the junction; a read error may be the cause. The chain recombines TRBV27 with TRBJ2-7, with 9 bases aligning to TRBD1. CDR1 and CDR2 (germline): MNHEY, SMNVEV (reference sequence). This CDR3 spans 14 amino acids. CDR3 sequence reads: CASSWTGVSYDQYF. The CDR3 region has the DNA TGTGCCAGCAGTTGGACAGGGGTATCCTACGATCAGTACTTC.

This clone was counted at least ten times. The V gene is TRBV4-1, the J gene TRBJ2-7, with D unresolved. This CDR3 spans 9 amino acids. CDR1 is MGHRA, CDR2 YSYEKL, per germline. Trimming removed 8 bases from V and 4 bases from J, with 3 bases in between. The DNA for the CDR3 is TGCGCCAGCGGATACGAGCAGTACTTC. Translated, it gives CASGYEQYF.

This clone counts as medium-sized. V is TRBV20-1 and J is TRBJ2-1; no clear D. This CDR3 comprises 11 residues. Germline-derived CDR1 and CDR2 are DFQATT and SNEGSKA (reference sequence). The V end lost 4 bases, the J end lost 2 bases, and 3 bases lay between the germline ends. In DNA, the CDR3 is TGCAGTGCTAACACCTACAATGAGCAGTTCTTC. Protein product: CSANTYNEQFF.

The rearrangement links TRBV9 to TRBJ2-2; a possible D gene is TRBD2 (6 bases). Germline CDR1 is SGDLS and CDR2 is YYNGEE. With 1 base removed from V and 5 bases from J, the gap between germline ends came to 15 bases. This CDR3 spans 16 amino acids. This CDR3 reads CASSVSSGQGTGELFF. The DNA for the CDR3 is TGTGCCAGCAGCGTATCCAGCGGGCAGGGAACCGGGGAGCTGTTTTTT.

The sample holds a few counts of this clone. The chain couples TRBV6-1 to TRBJ2-3; TRBD1 aligns across 7 bases. The ends lost 8 bases at V and 2 bases at J; junction bases unmatched: 10. Germline-derived CDR1 and CDR2 are MNHNS and SASEGT. This CDR3 region has 15 residues. CDR3 amino acids: CASGRRTGDTDTQYF. The CDR3 nucleotides read TGTGCCAGCGGAAGGAGGACAGGCGACACAGATACGCAGTATTTT.

This chain joins TRBV30 and TRBJ1-1; D possibly corresponds to TRBD1 (5 bases). Trimming removed 8 bases at V and 7 bases at J, with 20 bases between. From germline, CDR1 is GTSNPN and CDR2 SVGIG (reference sequence). The CDR3 contains 13 residues. DNA of the CDR3: TGTGCCGGCAAAAGGACACGGACGGATGAAGCTTTCTTT. It translates to CAGKRTRTDEAFF.

In regard to this clone: One junction end disagrees with the germline gene, perhaps due to a read error. The genes are TRBV15 and TRBJ1-5; possibly TRBD1 for D (5 bases). The CDR3 runs to 13 residues. In germline, CDR1 is LNHNV, CDR2 YYDKDF (reference sequence). The DNA for the CDR3 is TGTGTCACCAGCAGACGGGGCGGTCAGCCCCAGCATTTT. Its protein is CVTSRRGGQPQHF.

A word on this clone: Since the CDR3 does not end with the conserved phenylalanine or tryptophan, this likely comes from a read error. No DNA is shown, since the ends of the CDR3 on it are uncertain; the CDR3 is the one TCRdb lists. J is TRBJ2-1 and V is TRBV10-2; the table's D gene call, TRBD2, was not cross checked with the DNA. Germline values: CDR1 WSHSY, CDR2 SAAADI. The CDR3 length equals 16 residues, ends included. CDR3 sequence: CASSESVASFTEEPFV.

The genes are TRBV11-3 and TRBJ1-4, with 10 bases matching TRBD1. The CDR3 has 14 amino acids. Germline lookup yields CDR1 SGHNT and CDR2 YENEEA. Germline trimming cut 5 bases from V and 4 bases from J; bases unmatched to any gene: 1. This chain's CDR3 is CASSRTGGNEKLFF. The CDR3 DNA is TGTGCCAGCAGCAGGACAGGGGGTAATGAAAAACTGTTTTTT.

There are many counts of this clone. The V and J genes are TRBV12-3 or TRBV12-4 and TRBJ2-1, with TRBD2 matching 12 bases. V shed 8 bases, J shed 6 bases, and the junction held 5 bases outside the gene matches. The CDR3 is made up of 14 amino acids. Written as DNA, the CDR3 is TGTGCCAGCCTGACTAGCGGGAGAAGCAATGAGCAGTTCTTC. Its protein product is CASLTSGRSNEQFF.

This clone was counted many times. Since the CDR3 does not end with the conserved phenylalanine or tryptophan, this likely comes from a read error. V and J are TRBV5-6 and TRBJ2-7; TRBD1 agrees at 7 bases. The CDR3 is 14 residues long. Trimming at V came to 2 bases and at J to 3 bases, leaving 5 bases not matched to a gene. Germline CDR1 and CDR2: SGHDT and YYEEEE. Here the CDR3 DNA reads TGTGCCAGCAGCTTCCGAGACAGGGTCTACGAGCAGTACCTC. Translation: CASSFRDRVYEQYL.

This clone was counted ten times or more. The rearrangement joins TRBV9 to TRBJ2-5; D gene ambiguous. Germline values: CDR1 SGDLS, CDR2 YYNGEE. The CDR3 consists of 13 residues. The V end was cut by 3 bases, the J end by 4 bases, with 10 bases between. The CDR3 DNA reads TGTGCCAGCAGCGGCCCCCGCGTAGAGACCCAGTACTTC. This encodes CASSGPRVETQYF.

CDR3 amino acids: CASTRSETLNEQFF. CDR3 nucleotides: TGTGCCAGCACCCGTAGCGAGACCCTCAATGAGCAGTTCTTC. The rearrangement uses TRBV7-8 and TRBJ2-1, with D perhaps TRBD2 (5 bases). Germline CDR1 SGHVS, CDR2 FQNEAQ. The CDR3 is made up of 14 amino acids. Trimming left V 7 bases short and J 6 bases short, with 16 bases between.

There are many counts of this clone. J is TRBJ2-7 and V is TRBV2, with TRBD1 matching over 7 bases. The CDR3 sequence is 14 residues long. The V gene's germline CDR1 is SNHLY and CDR2 FYNNEI. V was pared by 6 bases and J by 3 bases, with 8 bases of the junction left unmatched. The CDR3 nucleotides read TGTGCCAGCAGGGGTCGACAGGGTAACTACGAGCAGTACTTC. Translating it yields CASRGRQGNYEQYF.

The chain is built from TRBV28 and TRBJ1-2; the match to TRBD1 covers 11 bases. CDR3 size: 15 residues. Germline V gene data show CDR1 as MDHEN and CDR2 as SYDVKM. Trimming at V came to 6 bases and at J to 3 bases, leaving 6 bases not matched to a gene. DNA for the CDR3: TGTGCCAGCAGCTACGGACAGGGGGCGGACTATGGCTACACCTTC. Residues: CASSYGQGADYGYTF.

The sample holds a few counts of this clone. The rearrangement joins TRBV6-1 to TRBJ1-5; 10 bases align to TRBD1. V shed 4 bases, J shed 7 bases, and the junction held 7 bases outside the gene matches. CDR1 is MNHNS, CDR2 SASEGT, per germline. The CDR3 has 15 residues. This chain's CDR3 is CASSVTTGGGQPQHF. The CDR3 DNA reads as TGTGCCAGCAGTGTAACGACAGGGGGCGGACAGCCCCAGCATTTT.

This clone was seen more than once but under ten times. The chain is built from TRBV6-1 and TRBJ2-7, with 7 positions matching TRBD2. The length of the CDR3 is 14 residues. Germline V gene lookup returns CDR1 MNHNS and CDR2 SASEGT. V lost 7 bases and J lost 5; bases outside the gene matches: 11. The CDR3 is CASIPPGTSDEQYF. The CDR3 bases are TGTGCCAGCATACCTCCTGGAACTAGCGACGAGCAGTACTTC.

As to this clone: Its ends do not fully match the called genes, so a read error is possible. The chain links TRBV5-5 to TRBJ1-2, with TRBD1 as a possible D gene (6 bases). The CDR3 is made up of 14 amino acids. CDR1 is SGHKS and CDR2 is YYEKEE in the germline V gene (reference sequence). The DNA of the CDR3 is TGTGCCATCAGCTTGGGGGCCACTGGCAATGGCTACACCTTC. It encodes CAISLGATGNGYTF.

CDR3 coding DNA: TGTGCCAGCAGCCCCGACAGGTTGGGATCCGATCAGTACTTC. This encodes CASSPDRLGSDQYF. The rearrangement uses TRBV6-1 and TRBJ2-7; tentative D call: TRBD1 (6 bases). The CDR3 has 14 residues. The germline V gene has CDR1 MNHNS and CDR2 SASEGT. Trimming left V 6 bases short and J 10 bases short, with 22 bases between.

This clone showed up many times. The V and J genes are TRBV18 and TRBJ2-1; 7 bases are a match to TRBD1. This CDR3 has 16 amino acids. The J segment lost 0 bases and the V segment lost 3 bases, leaving 5 bases of the junction unmatched. In germline, CDR1 is KGHSH, CDR2 LQKENI. The CDR3 reads CASSPFKGASYNEQFF. CDR3 DNA sequence: TGTGCCAGCTCACCTTTTAAGGGGGCCTCCTACAATGAGCAGTTCTTC.

This clone occurred many times. This chain joins TRBV29-1 and TRBJ2-3, with D possibly being TRBD1 (5 bases). The length of the CDR3 is 14 residues. The germline CDR1 and CDR2 sequences are SQVTM and ANQGSEA. V was shortened by 0 bases and J by 1 base, with 8 bases between the two germline ends. The CDR3 DNA sequence: TGCAGCGTTGAAGACGCGACAGGCACAGATACGCAGTATTTT. It yields the protein CSVEDATGTDTQYF.

In this sample, this clone turned up a few times. One end of the junction is discordant with germline, which a read error may explain. The chain has TRBV12-3 or TRBV12-4 and TRBJ1-6; maybe TRBD1 (5 bases). The CDR3 has 14 residues. This CDR3 is CVSSKGLNDSPLRF. The CDR3 DNA is TGTGTCAGCAGTAAGGGACTTAATGATTCACCCCTCCGCTTT.

The chain is built from TRBV27 and TRBJ2-7, with 9 positions matching TRBD2. Losses at the gene ends were 4 bases for V and 2 bases for J; bases not matched to a gene: 6. This CDR3 has 15 residues. Germline V gene sequence: CDR1 MNHEY, CDR2 SMNVEV (reference sequence). The CDR3 sequence: CASSSTSGLAYEQYF. DNA for the CDR3: TGTGCCAGCAGTTCAACTAGCGGGCTGGCCTACGAGCAGTACTTC.

This clone was counted a single time. At one boundary the junction diverges from the germline segment, which might be a read error. V is TRBV19 and J is TRBJ2-1; D perhaps matches TRBD1 (5 bases). The germline V gene encodes CDR1 LNHDA and CDR2 SQIVND (reference sequence). The CDR3 runs 15 residues. CDR3: CASSTPWGSYNVQFF. The DNA of the CDR3 is TGTGCCAGTAGTACGCCCTGGGGCTCCTACAATGTGCAGTTCTTC. Drawing the rest from reference TRBV19 and TRBJ2-1, the complete variable domain is DGGITQSPKYLFRKEGQNVTLSCEQNLNHDAMYWYRQDPGQGLRLIYYSQIVNDFQKGDIAEGYSVSREKKESFPLTVTSAQKNPTAFYLCASSTPWGSYNVQFFGPGTRLTVL.

In its sample, this clone was seen many times. The chain is built from TRBV28 and TRBJ2-5, with TRBD1 as a possible D gene (6 bases). The V and J ends lost 7 bases and 11 bases respectively, with 23 bases between them. The length of the CDR3 is 14 residues. The V gene's germline CDR1 is MDHEN and CDR2 SYDVKM. CDR3 region: CASKSGTGSAIQYF. CDR3 DNA sequence: TGTGCCAGCAAGTCAGGTACAGGGTCGGCTATACAGTACTTC.